The 11 T cell receptor beta chains presented below share a single source sample, sequenced in a study of molecular identifiers for immune sequencing clone quantification. MiXCR, applied by TCRdb to the PCR reads, yields one record per CDR3 protein. The data hold about 640,000 distinct CDR3 sequences, with around 20% observed a single time. The sequencing input was naive CD8+ T cells from blood, with Jurkat cell RNA spiked in. The sample's subset: FACS-sorted CD8+CD4-CCR7+CD45RA+ naive T cells. The receptors were sampled from a human donor in good health. Some libraries in this study had Jurkat cell RNA spiked in.

The chain links TRBV27 to TRBJ2-7; TRBD1 matches 10 bases. Germline-derived CDR1 and CDR2 are MNHEY and SMNVEV (reference sequence). The CDR3 covers 15 residues. The V gene end was trimmed by 6 bases and the J gene end by 3 bases; junction bases not matched to a gene: 8. The CDR3 here is CASSPTGGALYEQYF. CDR3 nucleotide sequence: TGTGCCAGCAGCCCGACAGGGGGCGCTCTCTACGAGCAGTACTTC.

The chain has TRBV4-3 and TRBJ2-3, with D possibly being TRBD1 (5 bases). Germline-derived CDR1 and CDR2 are LGHNA and YSLEER. CDR3 length: 16 amino acids. The V gene lost 0 bases and the J gene lost 4 bases, with 14 bases spanning the gap. CDR3 region: CASSQDRNRRSDTQYF. DNA for the CDR3: TGCGCCAGCAGCCAAGATCGAAACAGGCGGTCAGATACGCAGTATTTT.

At least ten counts were recorded for this clonotype. The chain recombines TRBV6-2 or TRBV6-3 with TRBJ2-5; TRBD2 matches at 12 bases. The CDR3 consists of 16 residues. Trimming at V came to 6 bases and at J to 1 base, leaving 6 bases not matched to a gene. Germline lookup yields CDR1 MNHEY and CDR2 SVGEGT. The CDR3 coding sequence is TGTGCCAGCAGACGACTAGCGGGGGAGATCCAAGAGACCCAGTACTTC. It is translated as CASRRLAGEIQETQYF.

This clonotype came up a few times. V usage is TRBV28 and J usage is TRBJ2-1; 13 positions agree with TRBD2. The CDR3 covers 14 residues. The V gene's germline CDR1 is MDHEN and CDR2 SYDVKM. V lost 10 bases and J lost 9; bases outside the gene matches: 9. The CDR3, as DNA: TGTGCCACAGAAGGACTAGCGGGAGTGGGTGAGCAGTTCTTC. It translates to CATEGLAGVGEQFF.

J is TRBJ1-6 and V is TRBV6-5, with 9 positions matching TRBD1. Trimming took 4 bases from V and 7 from J; bases not matched to a gene: 8. Germline V lookup: CDR1 MNHEY, CDR2 SVGAGI. The CDR3 spans 16 residues. CDR3 in amino acids: CASSFPPGQGNSPLHF. CDR3 nucleotides: TGTGCCAGCAGTTTCCCCCCGGGACAGGGAAATTCACCCCTCCACTTT.

A word on this clonotype: Just one base apart from a much larger clone, this may be a read error. The V call is TRBV10-2, the J call TRBJ2-3; 11 nucleotides agree with TRBD2. In germline, CDR1 is WSHSY, CDR2 SAAADI. This CDR3 spans 16 amino acids. The CDR3 reads CASSGGLAGGTDTRYF. CDR3 nucleotides: TGCGCCAGCAGTGGGGGTCTAGCGGGGGGAACAGATACGCGGTATTTT.

V and J are TRBV27 and TRBJ1-5, with D possibly being TRBD1 (6 bases). The CDR3 extends over 16 amino acids. Germline loops: CDR1 MNHEY, CDR2 SMNVEV (reference sequence). V lost 1 base and J 2 bases, leaving 12 bases between the germline ends. The CDR3 region has the DNA TGTGCCAGCAGTTTATGGGGGGGGCCCGGCAATCAGCCCCAGCATTTT. It codes for CASSLWGGPGNQPQHF.

This clonotype occurred many times. This sequence joins TRBV29-1 and TRBJ1-1; the D gene is possibly TRBD1 (6 bases). CDR3 length equals 14 residues. V lost 3 bases and J lost 0, with 11 bases in between. CDR1 and CDR2 (germline): SQVTM, ANQGSEA. Here the CDR3 DNA reads TGCAGCGTTGAGGTGGACAGCTTGAACACTGAAGCTTTCTTT. Protein sequence: CSVEVDSLNTEAFF. Filled out from reference TRBV29-1 and TRBJ1-1, the complete variable domain reads SAVISQKPSRDICQRGTSLTIQCQVDSQVTMMFWYRQQPGQSLTLIATANQGSEATYESGFVIDKFPISRPNLTFSTLTVSNMSPEDSSIYLCSVEVDSLNTEAFFGQGTRLTVV.

This clonotype was recorded at least ten times. The chain recombines TRBV29-1 with TRBJ2-7, with 7 bases aligning to TRBD2. V was clipped by 4 bases and J by 4 bases; unmatched bases: 4. CDR1 and CDR2 from the germline V gene are SQVTM and ANQGSEA. The length of the CDR3 is 12 residues. CDR3 nucleotide sequence: TGCAGCGTTGTTGGGGGGGAGTACGAGCAGTACTTC. Translated: CSVVGGEYEQYF.

The table lists this clonotype with many counts. CDR3 in DNA: TGTGCCAGCAGTTTACGGGCTAACGAACAAAGGCTTTATTCACCCCTCCACTTT. Translated: CASSLRANEQRLYSPLHF. The genes are TRBV27 and TRBJ1-6; D unresolved. The CDR3 spans 18 residues. Germline V gives CDR1 MNHEY, CDR2 SMNVEV (reference sequence). Trimming stripped 2 bases from V and 8 bases from J, with 22 bases between.

The sample holds many counts of this clonotype. V gene TRBV6-5 combines with J gene TRBJ1-6; D is ambiguous. The CDR3 has 13 amino acids. Trimming took off 0 bases at V and 10 bases at J, with 7 bases between the two ends. Looked up from germline, CDR1 is MNHEY and CDR2 is SVGAGI. The chain's CDR3 is CASSYSGLSPLHF. CDR3 coding DNA: TGTGCCAGCAGTTACTCCGGTTTATCACCCCTCCACTTT.